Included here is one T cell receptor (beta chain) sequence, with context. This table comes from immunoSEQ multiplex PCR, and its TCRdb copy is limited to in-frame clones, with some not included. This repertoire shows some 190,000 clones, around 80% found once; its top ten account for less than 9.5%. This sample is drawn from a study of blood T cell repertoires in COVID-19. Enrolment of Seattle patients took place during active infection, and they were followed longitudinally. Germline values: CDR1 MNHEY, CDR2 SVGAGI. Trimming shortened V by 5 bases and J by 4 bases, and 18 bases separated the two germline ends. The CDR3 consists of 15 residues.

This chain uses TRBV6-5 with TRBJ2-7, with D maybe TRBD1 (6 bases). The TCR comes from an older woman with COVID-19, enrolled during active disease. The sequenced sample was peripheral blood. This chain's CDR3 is CASSPFRDKGYEQYF. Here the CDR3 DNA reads TGTGCCAGCAGTCCGTTCAGGGACAAAGGGTACGAGCAGTACTTC.